This entry lists 25 T cell receptor beta chains sequenced from one sample in a study of T-cell memory formation after mild COVID-19 (dated by TCRdb to the early 2020s). The library was prepared using 5' RACE. Sequencing instrument: Illumina NovaSeq 6000. TCRdb handled the public reads itself, with Q25 trimming in fastp and clone calling in MiXCR, and kept productive beta chains. Every entry covers one CDR3 protein and lists the most common genes and DNA from its rows. The table for this sample lists approximately 490,000 distinct CDR3 sequences; just over 20% of them were counted only once. The ten largest clones take up approximately 13% of the sample. Sequenced material: PBMCs or a T cell subset sorted from them (not recorded which). These receptors were collected from an adult woman who had mild COVID-19 (a few samples of this study predate the infection). The sample titles of this study are shuffled in the database, so cell type and time point are left out; the donor was told from shared clones.

J is TRBJ2-1 and V is TRBV14; 13 positions match TRBD2. CDR3 length: 17 amino acids. After removal of 5 bases from V and 7 bases from J, the junction contained 11 bases not matched to a gene. The germline V gene has CDR1 SGHDN and CDR2 FVKESK. The CDR3 here is CASSGGLAGAGRNEQFF. Written as DNA, the CDR3 is TGTGCCAGCAGCGGTGGACTAGCGGGAGCTGGTAGGAATGAGCAGTTCTTC.

This clonotype was seen repeatedly, ten times or more. The junction shows a germline mismatch at one end, possibly a read error. The chain uses TRBV5-1 and TRBJ2-1; 10 nucleotides agree with TRBD2. This CDR3 has 15 residues. Germline lookup yields CDR1 SGHRS and CDR2 YFSETQ. Here the CDR3 reads CASSLRTSGYNEQFF. CDR3 nucleotide sequence: TGTGCCAGCAGCCTACGGACTAGCGGCTACAATGAGCAGTTCTTC.

The sample holds many counts of this clonotype. This rearrangement joins TRBV5-1 to TRBJ2-5; TRBD1 agrees at 10 bases. The CDR3 loop spans 15 amino acids. J lost 0 bases, V lost 5 bases, and 4 bases had no gene match. Germline CDR1 SGHRS, CDR2 YFSETQ. In nucleotides, the CDR3 is TGCGCCAGCAGTACGGGACAGGGGTACCAAGAGACCCAGTACTTC. Protein: CASSTGQGYQETQYF.

This sequence joins TRBV5-4 and TRBJ1-4, with D uncertain. CDR1 SGHNT and CDR2 YYREEE come from the germline V gene (reference sequence). V lost 5 bases and J 12 bases, leaving 17 bases between the germline ends. The CDR3 runs to 13 residues. The CDR3 DNA sequence: TGTGCCAGCAGGCTTCTCCAAACCCCGGAACTGTTTTTT. This encodes CASRLLQTPELFF.

The chain carries TRBV7-2 and TRBJ2-7; 14 nucleotides agree with TRBD2. Germline V gene sequence: CDR1 SGHTA, CDR2 FQGNSA. V lost 7 bases and J lost 6; bases outside the gene matches: 14. The CDR3 has 17 amino acids. The CDR3 spells CASNKQPGLAGVREQYF. The CDR3 DNA is TGTGCCAGCAACAAACAGCCGGGACTAGCGGGAGTTCGCGAGCAGTACTTC. The full variable domain, with the rest looked up from reference TRBV7-2 and TRBJ2-7, is GAGVSQSPSNKVTEKGKDVELRCDPISGHTALYWYRQSLGQGLEFLIYFQGNSAPDKSGLPSDRFSAERTGGSVSTLTIQRTQQEDSAVYLCASNKQPGLAGVREQYFGPGTRLTVT.

This chain joins TRBV6-1 and TRBJ2-7; a weak D match, TRBD1 (6 bases). Germline lookup yields CDR1 MNHNS and CDR2 SASEGT. V lost 7 bases, J lost 2 bases, and 18 bases lay in between. This CDR3 spans 15 amino acids. DNA of the CDR3: TGTGCCAGCACCCAAGGACAGTCAAAGGCCTACGAGCAGTACTTC. Its protein is CASTQGQSKAYEQYF.

In its sample, this clonotype was seen a few times. The chain uses TRBV12-3 or TRBV12-4 and TRBJ2-1; 9 nucleotides line up with TRBD2. V was clipped by 7 bases and J by 0 bases; unmatched bases: 16. CDR3 length: 19 residues. The CDR3 region has the DNA TGTGCCAGCACCCTCTCCTGGCGGGGGGGGATAAGCTCCTACAATGAGCAGTTCTTC. Amino acid sequence: CASTLSWRGGISSYNEQFF.

The chain recombines TRBV20-1 with TRBJ2-7; 9 bases agree with TRBD2. The CDR3 runs to 13 residues. Losses at the gene ends were 3 bases for V and 3 bases for J; bases not matched to a gene: 3. Germline V gives CDR1 DFQATT, CDR2 SNEGSKA (reference sequence). Here the CDR3 DNA reads TGCAGTGCTAGGATAGCGGGGGTCTACGAGCAGTACTTC. It encodes CSARIAGVYEQYF.

The chain couples TRBV5-1 to TRBJ2-5; a weak D match, TRBD1 (6 bases). Per the germline V gene, CDR1 is SGHRS and CDR2 is YFSETQ. The V end lost 2 bases, the J end lost 5 bases, and 16 bases lay between the germline ends. The CDR3 is 15 amino acids. The CDR3 DNA reads as TGCGCCAGCAGCTTTCAGCTCCCAGGGGAGGAGACCCAGTACTTC. It specifies CASSFQLPGEETQYF.

For the CDR3, the DNA is TGCGCCAGCAGCCAAGATGGGGCGGGGGGCTACAATGAGCAGTTCTTC. Translating it yields CASSQDGAGGYNEQFF. This chain joins TRBV4-3 and TRBJ2-1; TRBD2 matches 8 bases. J gave up 3 bases and V 0 bases, and 4 bases lay outside the gene matches. The CDR3 has 16 amino acids. Germline V CDR1 and CDR2: LGHNA, YSLEER.

The sample holds a few counts of this clonotype. This chain joins TRBV6-5 and TRBJ1-5; D is unclear. This CDR3 comprises 15 residues. V was trimmed by 0 bases and J by 5 bases, leaving 11 bases between them. The germline V gene has CDR1 MNHEY and CDR2 SVGAGI. This CDR3 is CASSYSVGGDQPQHF. CDR3 bases: TGTGCCAGCAGTTACTCGGTGGGTGGGGATCAGCCCCAGCATTTT.

CDR3 residues: CASSYEGLSYEQYF. The DNA of the CDR3 is TGTGCCAGCAGTTACGAGGGACTCTCCTACGAGCAGTACTTC. V is TRBV6-2 or TRBV6-3 and J is TRBJ2-7; a possible D gene is TRBD2 (6 bases). Germline V gives CDR1 MNHEY, CDR2 SVGEGT. Trimming took off 2 bases at V and 0 bases at J, with 8 bases between the two ends. CDR3 size: 14 residues.

This rearrangement joins TRBV19 to TRBJ2-1, with 7 bases aligning to TRBD1. Germline values: CDR1 LNHDA, CDR2 SQIVND (reference sequence). J was trimmed by 6 bases and V by 0 bases; bases with no gene match: 2. The CDR3 loop spans 14 amino acids. The CDR3 nucleotides read TGTGCCAGTAGTATAGAGCACAGGGGCAATGAGCAGTTCTTC. Translated: CASSIEHRGNEQFF.

The sample holds a few counts of this clonotype. The rearrangement joins TRBV7-9 to TRBJ2-1, with 7 positions matching TRBD1. The CDR3 covers 15 residues. The V and J ends lost 5 bases and 4 bases, in that order; junction bases with no gene match: 8. CDR1 and CDR2 (germline): SEHNR, FQNEAQ (reference sequence). The CDR3, as DNA: TGTGCCAGCAGCACCGACAGGGTCAGTTACAATGAGCAGTTCTTC. Translating it yields CASSTDRVSYNEQFF.

This clonotype came up many times. This sequence joins TRBV2 and TRBJ2-7; the match to TRBD2 covers 13 bases. Germline-derived CDR1 and CDR2 are SNHLY and FYNNEI. V trimming: 2 bases; J trimming: 3 bases; junction bases outside the gene matches: 4. The CDR3 has 16 residues. The CDR3, as DNA: TGTGCCAGCAGTGAACGGACTAGCGGGAGTCACTACGAGCAGTACTTC. This translates into CASSERTSGSHYEQYF.

In DNA, the CDR3 is TGCGCCAGCAGCTTGTTGTTGGGGGGAGAGACCCAGTACTTC. It translates to CASSLLLGGETQYF. The genes are TRBV5-1 and TRBJ2-5, with D tentatively TRBD2 (6 bases). This CDR3 has 14 residues. V was pared by 1 base and J by 4 bases, with 11 bases between. The germline gives CDR1 SGHRS, CDR2 YFSETQ.

The rearrangement joins TRBV12-3 or TRBV12-4 to TRBJ1-6; D is undetermined. V lost 1 base and J lost 10, with 8 bases in between. CDR3 length equals 13 residues. For the CDR3, the DNA is TGTGCCAGCAGTTTAGGGAGAGGCTCACCCCTCCACTTT. This translates into CASSLGRGSPLHF.

The chain recombines TRBV6-2 or TRBV6-3 with TRBJ2-7, with TRBD1 matching 7 bases. Germline assignment: CDR1 MNHEY and CDR2 SVGEGT. The V gene end was trimmed by 2 bases and the J gene end by 3 bases; junction bases not matched to a gene: 10. This CDR3 has 16 residues. The CDR3 nucleotides are TGTGCCAGCAGTTACAGATCGACAGGGTTTTTCTACGAGCAGTACTTC. It is translated as CASSYRSTGFFYEQYF.

This clonotype was found a few times. The rearrangement links TRBV20-1 to TRBJ1-1; 8 nucleotides align to TRBD1. The length of the CDR3 is 15 residues. J lost 2 bases, V lost 4 bases, and 9 bases had no gene match. In germline, CDR1 is DFQATT, CDR2 SNEGSKA (reference sequence). This CDR3 is CSAKVQGAYNTEAFF. The CDR3 DNA reads as TGCAGTGCTAAAGTCCAGGGGGCCTATAACACTGAAGCTTTCTTT.

The chain recombines TRBV29-1 with TRBJ2-2; 8 bases align to TRBD1. CDR3 size: 13 residues. Unmatched junction bases numbered 1, after V lost 6 bases and J lost 1 base. Germline V gives CDR1 SQVTM, CDR2 ANQGSEA. In DNA form, the CDR3 reads TGCAGCGTCGGACAGGGGAACACCGGGGAGCTGTTTTTT. Translating it yields CSVGQGNTGELFF.

The chain uses TRBV7-9 and TRBJ2-5, with 10 bases lining up with TRBD2. The CDR3 sequence is 15 residues long. The V and J ends lost 2 bases and 4 bases, in that order; junction bases with no gene match: 4. The germline CDR1 and CDR2 sequences are SEHNR and FQNEAQ (reference sequence). The CDR3: CASSLWPSGRETQYF. The CDR3 DNA reads TGTGCCAGCAGCTTATGGCCTAGCGGGAGAGAGACCCAGTACTTC.

The rearrangement links TRBV24-1 to TRBJ2-1; 7 bases fit TRBD2. There are 17 residues in the CDR3. J gave up 8 bases and V 4 bases, and 16 bases lay outside the gene matches. CDR1 is KGHDR and CDR2 is SFDVKD in the germline V gene. In DNA, the CDR3 is TGTGCCACCAGTGAAAAACCCGGGACTAACTTCTTTGATGAGCAGTTCTTC. Amino acid sequence: CATSEKPGTNFFDEQFF.

V usage is TRBV29-1 and J usage is TRBJ2-3; TRBD1 matches at 7 bases. Looked up from germline, CDR1 is SQVTM and CDR2 is ANQGSEA. The CDR3 length is 12 residues. After removal of 8 bases from V and 4 bases from J, the junction contained 6 bases not matched to a gene. The CDR3 protein is CSRTGPADTQYF. The DNA for the CDR3 is TGCAGCAGGACAGGTCCTGCAGATACGCAGTATTTT.

This clonotype was seen a handful of times. The CDR3 spells CASSLEREGTQYF. CDR3 DNA sequence: TGTGCCAGCAGCTTAGAGCGGGAGGGGACCCAGTACTTC. This sequence joins TRBV5-5 and TRBJ2-5; TRBD2 aligns across 10 bases. This CDR3 comprises 13 residues. Germline CDR1 and CDR2: SGHKS and YYEKEE (reference sequence). J was trimmed by 7 bases and V by 2 bases; bases with no gene match: 2.

Ten or more counts support this clonotype. The chain carries TRBV20-1 and TRBJ2-7, with 10 nucleotides matching TRBD2. The CDR3 totals 14 residues. The germline V gene encodes CDR1 DFQATT and CDR2 SNEGSKA (reference sequence). V was clipped by 4 bases and J by 0 bases; unmatched bases: 3. As DNA, the CDR3 is TGCAGTGCTAATCCTAGCGGGAGCTCCTACGAGCAGTACTTC. Encoded protein: CSANPSGSSYEQYF.